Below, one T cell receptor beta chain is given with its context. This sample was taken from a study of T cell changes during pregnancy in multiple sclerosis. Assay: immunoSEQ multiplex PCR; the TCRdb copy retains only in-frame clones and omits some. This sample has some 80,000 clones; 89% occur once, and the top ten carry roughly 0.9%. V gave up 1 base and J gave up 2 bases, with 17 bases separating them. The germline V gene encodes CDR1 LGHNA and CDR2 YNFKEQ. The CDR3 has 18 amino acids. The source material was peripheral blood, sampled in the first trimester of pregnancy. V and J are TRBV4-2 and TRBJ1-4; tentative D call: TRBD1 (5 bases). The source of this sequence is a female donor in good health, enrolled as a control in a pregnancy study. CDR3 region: CASSQAGPGVLTNEKLFF. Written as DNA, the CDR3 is TGTGCCAGCAGCCAAGCCGGACCGGGGGTACTGACTAATGAAAAACTGTTTTTT.